These 3 T cell receptor beta chains were sequenced from one sample in a study of blood T cell repertoires in COVID-19. Sequencing used immunoSEQ multiplex PCR; TCRdb keeps in-frame clones, though not all of them. The sample lists fewer than 350,000 clones, around four fifths occurring once. Sample: peripheral blood. Receptors originate from a woman between 45 and 60 years old with active or convalescent COVID-19.

J is TRBJ1-2 and V is TRBV19; D not resolved. V dropped 3 bases and J dropped 4 bases, with 12 bases sitting between them. Looked up from germline, CDR1 is LNHDA and CDR2 is SQIVND (reference sequence). The CDR3 totals 14 residues. DNA for the CDR3: TGTGCCAGTAGTATCGGAACAGCCCGCTATGGCTACACCTTC. Translated, it gives CASSIGTARYGYTF.

J is TRBJ2-1 and V is TRBV10-3; TRBD2 matches at 12 bases. The CDR3 totals 16 residues. After removal of 1 base from V and 10 bases from J, the junction contained 8 bases not matched to a gene. In germline, CDR1 is ENHRY, CDR2 SYGVKD. CDR3 bases: TGTGCCATCAGTGAGTTTGCTCCCGGGACTAGCGGGGAGCAGTTCTTC. It encodes CAISEFAPGTSGEQFF.

This clone was seen only once. This rearrangement joins TRBV7-6 to TRBJ2-5, with 14 bases lining up with TRBD2. The germline gives CDR1 SGHVS, CDR2 FNYEAQ. The CDR3 totals 16 residues. V lost 1 base to trimming and J lost 7 bases; unmatched junction nucleotides: 5. This CDR3 reads CASSLEGTSGSGTQYF. The CDR3 bases are TGTGCCAGCAGCTTAGAGGGGACTAGCGGGAGCGGGACCCAGTACTTC.